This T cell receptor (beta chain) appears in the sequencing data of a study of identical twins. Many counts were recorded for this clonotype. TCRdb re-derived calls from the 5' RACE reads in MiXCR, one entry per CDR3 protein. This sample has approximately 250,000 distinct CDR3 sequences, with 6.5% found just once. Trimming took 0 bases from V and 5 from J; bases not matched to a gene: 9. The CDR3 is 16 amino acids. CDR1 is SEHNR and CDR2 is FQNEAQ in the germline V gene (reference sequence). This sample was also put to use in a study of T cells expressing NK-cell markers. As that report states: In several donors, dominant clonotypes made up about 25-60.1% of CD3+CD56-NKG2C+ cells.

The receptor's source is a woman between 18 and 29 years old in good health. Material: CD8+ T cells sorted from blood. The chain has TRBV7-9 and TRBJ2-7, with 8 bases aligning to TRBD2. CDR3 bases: TGTGCCAGCAGCTTAGCCGGGACTAGAATCTTTGACGAGCAGTACTTC. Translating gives CASSLAGTRIFDEQYF.